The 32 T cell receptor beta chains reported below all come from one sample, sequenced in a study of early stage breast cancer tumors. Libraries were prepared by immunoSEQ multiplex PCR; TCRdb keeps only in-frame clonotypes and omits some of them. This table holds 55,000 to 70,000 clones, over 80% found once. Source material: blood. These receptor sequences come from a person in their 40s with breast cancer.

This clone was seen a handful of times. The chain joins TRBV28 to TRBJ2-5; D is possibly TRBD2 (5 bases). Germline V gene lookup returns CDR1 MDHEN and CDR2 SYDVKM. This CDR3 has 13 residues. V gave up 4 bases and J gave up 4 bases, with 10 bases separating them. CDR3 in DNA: TGTGCCAGCAGTTGGACGGGAAGAGAGACCCAGTACTTC. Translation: CASSWTGRETQYF.

Here the CDR3 DNA reads TGCAGCGTTGTGGGGGAACGGACTGAAGCTTTCTTT. As protein: CSVVGERTEAFF. V is TRBV29-1 and J is TRBJ1-1, with TRBD1 as a possible D gene (5 bases). Trimming took off 4 bases at V and 5 bases at J, with 11 bases between the two ends. This CDR3 spans 12 amino acids. Germline CDR1 is SQVTM and CDR2 is ANQGSEA.

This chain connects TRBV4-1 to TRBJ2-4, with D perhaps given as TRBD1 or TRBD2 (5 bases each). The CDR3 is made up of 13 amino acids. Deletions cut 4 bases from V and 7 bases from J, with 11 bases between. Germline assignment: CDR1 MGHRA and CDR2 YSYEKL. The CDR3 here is CASSLGRWNIQYF. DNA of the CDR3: TGCGCCAGCAGCCTGGGACGTTGGAACATTCAGTACTTC.

CDR3 nucleotide sequence: TGTGCTAGTGGTTTGTATCAGGATTTAAACATTCAGTACTTC. Amino acids: CASGLYQDLNIQYF. The gene calls are TRBV12-5 and TRBJ2-4; D is unresolved. The germline gives CDR1 LGHNT, CDR2 FRNRAP. The CDR3 consists of 14 residues. V was shortened by 2 bases and J by 6 bases, with 11 bases between the two germline ends. Full variable domain (remainder filled in from reference TRBV12-5 and TRBJ2-4): DARVTQTPRHKVTEMGQEVTMRCQPILGHNTVFWYRQTMMQGLELLAYFRNRAPLDDSGMPKDRFSAEMPDATLATLKIQPSEPRDSAVYFCASGLYQDLNIQYFGAGTRLSVL.

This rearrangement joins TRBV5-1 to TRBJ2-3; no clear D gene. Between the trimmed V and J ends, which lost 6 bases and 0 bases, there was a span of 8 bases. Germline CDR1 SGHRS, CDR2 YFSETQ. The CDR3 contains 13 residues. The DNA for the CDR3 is TGCGCCAGCAACGTAGTAAGCACAGATACGCAGTATTTT. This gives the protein CASNVVSTDTQYF.

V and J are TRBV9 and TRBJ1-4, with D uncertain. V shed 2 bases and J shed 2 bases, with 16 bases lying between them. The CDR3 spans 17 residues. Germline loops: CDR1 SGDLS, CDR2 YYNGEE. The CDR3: CASSVDFRGLTNEKLFF. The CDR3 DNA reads TGTGCCAGCAGCGTCGACTTCCGGGGATTGACTAATGAAAAACTGTTTTTT.

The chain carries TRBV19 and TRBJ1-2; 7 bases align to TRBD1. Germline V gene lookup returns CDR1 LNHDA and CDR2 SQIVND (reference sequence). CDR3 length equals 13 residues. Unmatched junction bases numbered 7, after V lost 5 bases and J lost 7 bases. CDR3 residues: CASSPSYRGGYTF. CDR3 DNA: TGTGCCAGTAGTCCCTCATACAGGGGTGGCTACACCTTC.

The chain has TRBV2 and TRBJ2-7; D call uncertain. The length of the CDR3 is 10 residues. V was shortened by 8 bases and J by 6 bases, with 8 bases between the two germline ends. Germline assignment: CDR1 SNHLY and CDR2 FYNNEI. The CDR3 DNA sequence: TGTGCCAGCGGGAAGCGCGAGCAGTACTTC. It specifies CASGKREQYF.

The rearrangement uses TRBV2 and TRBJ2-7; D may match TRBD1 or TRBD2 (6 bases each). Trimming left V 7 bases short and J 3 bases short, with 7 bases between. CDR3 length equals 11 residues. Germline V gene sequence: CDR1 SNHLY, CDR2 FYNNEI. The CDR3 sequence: CASKGGYEQYF. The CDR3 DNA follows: TGTGCCAGCAAGGGGGGCTACGAGCAGTACTTC.

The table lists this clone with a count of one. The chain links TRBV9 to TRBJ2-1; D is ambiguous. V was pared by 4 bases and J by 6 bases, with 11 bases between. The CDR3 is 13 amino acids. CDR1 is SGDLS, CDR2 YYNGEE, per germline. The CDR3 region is CASSSPLTNEQFF. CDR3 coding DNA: TGTGCCAGCAGCTCCCCGTTGACCAATGAGCAGTTCTTC.

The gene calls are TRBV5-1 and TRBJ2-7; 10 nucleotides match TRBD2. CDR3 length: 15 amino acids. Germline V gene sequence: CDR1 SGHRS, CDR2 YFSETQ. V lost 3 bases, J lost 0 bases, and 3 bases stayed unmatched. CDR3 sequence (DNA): TGCGCCAGCAGCTATGGACTAGCGGACTCCTACGAGCAGTACTTC. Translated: CASSYGLADSYEQYF.

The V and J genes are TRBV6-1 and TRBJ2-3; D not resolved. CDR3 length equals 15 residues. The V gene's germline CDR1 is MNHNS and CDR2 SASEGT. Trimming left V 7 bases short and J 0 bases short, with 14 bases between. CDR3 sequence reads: CASIRVGSSTDTQYF. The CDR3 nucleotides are TGTGCCAGCATTAGGGTCGGATCTAGCACAGATACGCAGTATTTT.

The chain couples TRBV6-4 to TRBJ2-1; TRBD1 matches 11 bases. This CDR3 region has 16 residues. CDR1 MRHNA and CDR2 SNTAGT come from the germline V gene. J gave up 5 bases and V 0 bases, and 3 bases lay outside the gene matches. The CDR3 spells CASSDSAGQGDNEQFF. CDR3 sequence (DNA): TGTGCCAGCAGTGACTCTGCGGGACAGGGGGACAATGAGCAGTTCTTC.

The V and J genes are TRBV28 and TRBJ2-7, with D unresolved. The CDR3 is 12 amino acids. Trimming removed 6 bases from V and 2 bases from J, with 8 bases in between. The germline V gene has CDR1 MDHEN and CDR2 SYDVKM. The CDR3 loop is CASSAPPYEQYF. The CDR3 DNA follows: TGTGCCAGCAGCGCCCCCCCCTACGAGCAGTACTTC.

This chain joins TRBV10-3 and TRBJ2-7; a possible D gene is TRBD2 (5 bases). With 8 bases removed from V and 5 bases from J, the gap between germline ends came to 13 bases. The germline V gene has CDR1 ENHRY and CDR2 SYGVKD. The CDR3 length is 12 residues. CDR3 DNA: TGTGCCATCGGAGGTCCCGGGGACGAGCAGTACTTC. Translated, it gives CAIGGPGDEQYF.

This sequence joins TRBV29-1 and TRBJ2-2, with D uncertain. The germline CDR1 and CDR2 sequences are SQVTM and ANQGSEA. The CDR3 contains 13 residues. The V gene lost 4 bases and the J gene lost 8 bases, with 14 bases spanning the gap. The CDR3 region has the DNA TGCAGCGTTGGGGCCAGTCTTATTGGGGAGCTGTTTTTT. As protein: CSVGASLIGELFF.

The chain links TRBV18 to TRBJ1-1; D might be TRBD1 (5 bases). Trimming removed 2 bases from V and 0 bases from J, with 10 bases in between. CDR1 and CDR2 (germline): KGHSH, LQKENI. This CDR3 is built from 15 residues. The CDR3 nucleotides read TGTGCCAGCTCACCAACCGGGACGGTGAACACTGAAGCTTTCTTT. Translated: CASSPTGTVNTEAFF. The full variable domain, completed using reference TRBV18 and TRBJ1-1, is NAGVMQNPRHLVRRRGQEARLRCSPMKGHSHVYWYRQLPEEGLKFMVYLQKENIIDESGMPKERFSAEFPKEGPSILRIQQVVRGDSAAYFCASSPTGTVNTEAFFGQGTRLTVV.

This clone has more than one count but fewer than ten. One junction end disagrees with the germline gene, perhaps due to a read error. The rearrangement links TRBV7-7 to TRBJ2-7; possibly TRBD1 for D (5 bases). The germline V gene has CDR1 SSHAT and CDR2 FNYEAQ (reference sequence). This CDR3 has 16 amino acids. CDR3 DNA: TGTGCTAGCAGCTTTGCGTTAAGGGGAAAAATTTACGAGCAGTACTTC. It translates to CASSFALRGKIYEQYF.

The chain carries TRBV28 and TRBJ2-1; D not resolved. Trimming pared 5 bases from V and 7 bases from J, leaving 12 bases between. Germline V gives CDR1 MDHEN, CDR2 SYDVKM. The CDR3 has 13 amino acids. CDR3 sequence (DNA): TGTGCCAGCAGTCCCAACAATTTTAATGAGCAGTTCTTC. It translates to CASSPNNFNEQFF.

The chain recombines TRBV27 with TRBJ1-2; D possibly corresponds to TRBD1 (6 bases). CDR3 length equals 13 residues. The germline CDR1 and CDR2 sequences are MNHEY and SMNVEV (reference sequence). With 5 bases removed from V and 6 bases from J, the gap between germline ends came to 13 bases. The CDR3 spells CASSMNGGHGYTF. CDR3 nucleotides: TGTGCCAGCAGTATGAACGGGGGCCATGGCTACACCTTC.

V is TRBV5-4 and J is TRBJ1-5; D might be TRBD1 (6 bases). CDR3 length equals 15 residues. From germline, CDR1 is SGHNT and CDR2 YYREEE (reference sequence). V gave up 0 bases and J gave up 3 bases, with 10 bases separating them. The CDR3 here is CASSLAWTVNQPQHF. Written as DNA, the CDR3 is TGTGCCAGCAGCTTGGCGTGGACAGTCAATCAGCCCCAGCATTTT.

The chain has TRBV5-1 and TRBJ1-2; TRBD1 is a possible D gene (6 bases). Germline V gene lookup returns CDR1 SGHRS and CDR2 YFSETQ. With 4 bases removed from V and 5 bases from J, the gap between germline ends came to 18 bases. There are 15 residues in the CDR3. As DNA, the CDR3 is TGCGCCAGCAGCCCTTACTCGGGGGGGCAATATGGCTACACCTTC. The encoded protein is CASSPYSGGQYGYTF.

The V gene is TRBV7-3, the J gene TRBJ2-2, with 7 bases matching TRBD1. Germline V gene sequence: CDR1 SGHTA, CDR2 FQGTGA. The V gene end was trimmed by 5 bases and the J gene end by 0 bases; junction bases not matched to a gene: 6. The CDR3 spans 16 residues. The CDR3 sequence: CASSPGGRANTGELFF. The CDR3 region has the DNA TGTGCCAGCAGCCCAGGGGGACGTGCGAACACCGGGGAGCTGTTTTTT.

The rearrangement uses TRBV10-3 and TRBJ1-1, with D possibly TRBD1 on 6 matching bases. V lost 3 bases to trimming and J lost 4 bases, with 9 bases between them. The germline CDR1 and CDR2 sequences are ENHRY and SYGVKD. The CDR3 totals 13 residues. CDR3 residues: CAISDRGGTEAFF. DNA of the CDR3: TGTGCCATCAGTGACAGGGGCGGCACTGAAGCTTTCTTT.

CDR3 region: CASRVVAAGELFF. CDR3 in DNA: TGTGCCAGCAGGGTCGTAGCGGCCGGGGAGCTGTTTTTT. The J gene is TRBJ2-2, the V gene TRBV9, with a weak D call TRBD2 (6 bases). The CDR3 covers 13 residues. The V end was cut by 5 bases, the J end by 6 bases, with 11 bases between. Germline CDR1 SGDLS, CDR2 YYNGEE.

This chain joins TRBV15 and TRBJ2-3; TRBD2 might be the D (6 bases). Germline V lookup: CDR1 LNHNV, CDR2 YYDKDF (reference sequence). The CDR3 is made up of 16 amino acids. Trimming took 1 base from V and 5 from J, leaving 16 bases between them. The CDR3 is CATSRGAGPLGDTQYF. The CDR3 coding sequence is TGTGCCACCAGCAGAGGGGCGGGACCCTTGGGAGATACGCAGTATTTT.

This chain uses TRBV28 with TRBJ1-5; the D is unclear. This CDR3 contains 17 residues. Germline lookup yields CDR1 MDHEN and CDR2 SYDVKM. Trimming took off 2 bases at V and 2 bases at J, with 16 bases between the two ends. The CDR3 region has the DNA TGTGCCAGCAGTTTAGATCGCGGGATTATGGGCAATCAGCCCCAGCATTTT. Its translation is CASSLDRGIMGNQPQHF.

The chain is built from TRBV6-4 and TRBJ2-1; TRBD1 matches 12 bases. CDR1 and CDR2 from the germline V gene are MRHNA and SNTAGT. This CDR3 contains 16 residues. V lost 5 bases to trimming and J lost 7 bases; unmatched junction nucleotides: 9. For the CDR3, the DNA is TGTGCCAGCAGTCTAACCGGGACAGGGGGCTATAATGAGCAGTTCTTC. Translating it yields CASSLTGTGGYNEQFF.

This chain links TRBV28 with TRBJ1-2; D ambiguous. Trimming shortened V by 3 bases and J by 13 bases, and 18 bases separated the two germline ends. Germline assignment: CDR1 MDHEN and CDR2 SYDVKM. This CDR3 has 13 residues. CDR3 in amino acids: CASSFPHAGGCTF. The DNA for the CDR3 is TGTGCCAGCAGTTTCCCTCATGCGGGTGGTTGCACCTTC.

DNA of the CDR3: TGTGCCAGCAGTTTCCCCCGAGGAGGTCAGGGGGCACGGAACAATGAGCAGTTCTTC. Its translation is CASSFPRGGQGARNNEQFF. The chain joins TRBV28 to TRBJ2-1; TRBD1 aligns across 8 bases. This CDR3 contains 19 residues. Germline CDR1 MDHEN, CDR2 SYDVKM. Unmatched junction bases numbered 18, after V lost 3 bases and J lost 5 bases.

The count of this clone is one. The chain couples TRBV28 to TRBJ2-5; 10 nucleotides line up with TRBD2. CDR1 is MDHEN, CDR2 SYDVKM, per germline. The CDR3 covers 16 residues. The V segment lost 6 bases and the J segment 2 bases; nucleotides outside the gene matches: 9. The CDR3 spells CASRGPGLARQETQYF. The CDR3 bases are TGTGCCAGCAGGGGGCCGGGACTAGCGAGACAAGAGACCCAGTACTTC.

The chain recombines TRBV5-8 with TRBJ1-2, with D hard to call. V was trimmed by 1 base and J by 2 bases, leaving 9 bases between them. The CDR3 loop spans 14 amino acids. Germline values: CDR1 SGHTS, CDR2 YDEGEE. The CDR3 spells CASSLKKPNYGYTF. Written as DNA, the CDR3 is TGTGCCAGCAGCTTGAAGAAGCCCAACTATGGCTACACCTTC. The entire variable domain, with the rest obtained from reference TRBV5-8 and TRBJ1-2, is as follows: EAGVTQSPTHLIKTRGQQATLRCSPISGHTSVYWYQQALGLGLQFLLWYDEGEERNRGNFPPRFSGRQFPNYSSELNVNALELEDSALYLCASSLKKPNYGYTFGSGTRLTVV.